This T cell receptor (beta chain) derives from a study of early T cells in non-severe SARS-CoV-2 infection. The TCR library protocol attached unique molecular identifiers to the individual cDNA molecules. TCRdb re-derived calls from the 5' RACE reads in MiXCR, one entry per CDR3 protein. The repertoire holds over 50,000 distinct CDR3 sequences, 10% to 11% seen once, with around 1.6% in the top ten. CDR3 size: 18 residues. V lost 5 bases to trimming and J lost 1 base; unmatched junction nucleotides: 16. This clonotype was picked up many times. The rearrangement joins TRBV12-3 or TRBV12-4 to TRBJ1-1; 7 nucleotides agree with TRBD1. This receptor was identified in an adult who was a healthcare worker with PCR-confirmed SARS-CoV-2 infection or an uninfected control (not recorded which). Sequenced: whole blood. In DNA, the CDR3 is TGTGCCAGCAGTCTCCCTCCCACCTGGACAGGCCCGAACACTGAAGCTTTCTTT. It is translated as CASSLPPTWTGPNTEAFF.